This T cell receptor beta chain was obtained from a study of shared clonotypes between healthy human individuals (dated by TCRdb to between 2020 and 2021). As for the study more broadly: A few men and two women, aged 18 to 49 years, made up the cohort. Per donor, three plates each were used for CD4 naive and CD4 memory, two for CD8 naive, and one for CD8 memory. The study deeply sequenced blood TCR repertoires of five healthy adults to estimate repertoire size and the extent of clonotype sharing between individuals. To increase sequencing depth and limit assay-specific biases, TCR repertoire library preparation and sequencing were carried out by different laboratories using diverse techniques. Between about 0.8 and 9 billion PBMCs per donor were obtained by leukapheresis.

Healthy HIV-negative adults with no recently reported acute infections or vaccinations were included as donors. All donors were Caucasian adults living in Nashville, Tennessee, USA. CD4+ T cells were enriched by magnetic negative selection; naive cells were then positively selected on CD45RA, and the negative fraction formed the memory subset. After blood collection by leukapheresis, PBMCs were isolated using Ficoll-Histopaque density gradient centrifugation and then cryopreserved in the vapor phase of liquid nitrogen. Analytical flow cytometry was used to check the purity and quantity of each magnetically sorted T cell population. Each sorted fraction had its genomic DNA isolated and then quantified by UV absorbance on a Nanodrop 2000c. With respect to this clone: Its binding antigen is unknown. It has no much larger one-base neighbor in the sample; base qualities were not kept.

V and J are truncated by 7 bases and 7 bases respectively, leaving an intervening sequence of 17 bases. CDR1 and CDR2 are drawn from the germline V gene: SNHLY, FYNNEI. From the cysteine through the phenylalanine, the CDR3 covers 13 amino acids. Only CDR3 DNA remains: 39 bases, in frame from the first base. TCR CDR3 regions were amplified from genomic DNA by multiplex PCR using the deep immunoSEQ assay. For each cell subset, the extracted genomic DNA was distributed evenly across all wells of several immunoSEQ 96-well plates, and each plate served as one replicate. For sorted subsets, each replicate PCR was loaded with approximately 200 ng genomic DNA, equivalent to 30,000 or so T cell genomes. The purified libraries were quantified using a Qubit 3.0 fluorometer, sized with a Bioanalyzer 2100, and then quantified again using the KAPA Library Quantification kit. Every immunoSEQ 96-well plate was sequenced on a dedicated single-read 150-cycle Illumina NextSeq 550 flow cell. Concerning the study's data processing: Because the immunoSEQ output held only junctional sequences and lacked quality scores, the filtering could not match the filtering applied to full-length reads. To assign V/J genes and CDR3, sequences were annotated using PyIR, a Python wrapper for IgBLAST v1.9, with IMGT germline references. Reads with weak V/J assignments (E-value above 1e-6), missing CDR3, stop codons, out-of-frame junctions, or ambiguous translated residues were removed. V3J clonotypes were defined by identical inferred V gene, J gene, and CDR3 amino acid sequence. The percentage overlap between two repertoires was calculated by dividing the number of shared unique clonotypes by the size of the smaller repertoire. RTK rarefaction, the Chao1 estimator, and Recon v2.1 estimates of unobserved clonotypes were used to assess repertoire richness. Generation probabilities for all TCRbeta clonotypes obtained by the gDNA method from a handful of donors were computed using OLGA. The table was pulled from immuneACCESS by TCRdb, which kept in-frame rearrangements only. Such tables lose some clones; where checked, under half of the loss comes from unresolved V genes, and the rest has no known cause. V and J calls and clone size are those listed in that table; D and trimming were worked out from the DNA. The sample profile shows around 2.3 million clones; approximately 95% of them were found once. More than 0.1% of the sample belongs to the ten largest clones.

What the authors observed across the whole study: When four donors were compared, the shared fraction of clonotypes was 5% to 6.5% for naive CD4, more than 3% for naive CD8, 2.3% for memory CD4, and roughly 0.43% for memory CD8. Compared with non-shared clonotypes, clonotypes shared by all four sorted-subset donors had higher generation probabilities. Larger estimated clonotype richness was generally found for naive subsets than for memory subsets. Based on pairwise subsampling, the degree of clonotype sharing among donors was expected to be affected by sequencing depth. The small number of donors limited the genetic and exposure-history diversity represented. Incomplete sequencing was indicated by rarefaction of sorted-subset datasets, despite the large sequencing depth. Sampling was restricted to blood, and TCR repertoires in tissue are likely to differ from TCR repertoires in blood.

The receptor's source is a young man in good health. The receptor chain draws on TRBV2 and TRBJ2-7; TRBD2 might be the D gene, on 6 matching bases. The source material was naive CD4+ T cells sorted from blood. Per the publication, the cell subset or site label means: CD45RA+ positively selected. The bases are TGTGCCAGCACGAAACGGCCCGGGGGAGAGCAGTACTTC. This codes for CASTKRPGGEQYF.